This TCR beta chain was observed in a study of T-cell reconstitution after alpha-beta-depleted transplantation in children (dated by TCRdb to the mid-2010s). Some background on the complete study: The study quantitatively tracked T-cell immune reconstitution after TCRalphabeta/CD19-depleted allogeneic hematopoietic cell transplantation in children using TCR repertoire profiling. Overall study outcomes, separate from this receptor: Over subsequent months, a decline in hyperexpanded clone frequencies was noted, and after one year, T-cell counts and TCRbeta diversity were mostly ascribed to newly produced T cells. Apparently early alphabetaT-cell count recovery about two months after transplant reportedly relied on only several hundred rapidly expanded clones derived from non-depleted graft cells. The high TCRbeta diversity at day 60 in some patients was ascribed to recipient T cells and intrathymic progenitors that had survived conditioning.

To note about this clonotype: Its cognate antigen has yet to be identified. One base away there is no much larger clone; base qualities are not given.

Deletion took 5 bases off V and 8 bases off J, with a span of 11 bases between the germline ends. Measured from the cysteine to the phenylalanine, the CDR3 is 11 residues long. The CDR3 DNA has 33 bases and is translated from base 1. The germline V gene (reference sequence) yields DFQATT for CDR1 and SNEGSKA for CDR2. The treatment or condition label for this specimen denotes: allogeneic hematopoietic cell transplantation with graft depleted of TCRalphabeta T cells and CD19 B cells. The transplant recipients were children given TCRalphabeta/CD19-depleted allogeneic hematopoietic cell grafts. Libraries were prepared through PCR. The instrument given in TCRdb is Illumina HiSeq 2500. TCR library preparation used molecular barcoding, with unique molecular identifiers applied to normalize quantification of the TCRbeta repertoire. The raw public reads went through TCRdb reprocessing: fastp at Q25, MiXCR clone calling, in-frame beta chains kept. Merged by CDR3 protein, the rows form single entries marked with the most common genes and DNA. This sample gives fewer than 750,000 distinct CDR3 sequences in total; roughly 27% of them show up just once. The ten largest make up just over 35% of the sample.

The chain is made from TRBV20-1 and TRBJ2-3; the D gene is possibly TRBD2, with 6 bases matching. The source material was PBMCs, sampled before TCRalphabeta/CD19-depleted stem cell transplant. The TCR sequence derives from a boy younger than two with Wiskott-Aldrich syndrome, due to receive a stem cell transplant. The CDR3 region: CSAFAGFTQYF. The DNA reads TGCAGTGCTTTTGCGGGGTTTACGCAGTATTTT.